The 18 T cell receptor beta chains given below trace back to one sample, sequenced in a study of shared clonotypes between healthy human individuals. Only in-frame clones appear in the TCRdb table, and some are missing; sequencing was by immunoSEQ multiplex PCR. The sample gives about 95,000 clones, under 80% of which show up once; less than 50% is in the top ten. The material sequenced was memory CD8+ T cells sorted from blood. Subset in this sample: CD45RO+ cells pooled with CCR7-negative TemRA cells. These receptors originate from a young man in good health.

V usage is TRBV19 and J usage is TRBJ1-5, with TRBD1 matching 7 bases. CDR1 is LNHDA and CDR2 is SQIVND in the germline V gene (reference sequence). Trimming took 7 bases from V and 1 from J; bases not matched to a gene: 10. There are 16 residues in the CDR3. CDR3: CASKHAGGESNQPQHF. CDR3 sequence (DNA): TGTGCCAGTAAACACGCAGGGGGAGAAAGCAATCAGCCCCAGCATTTT. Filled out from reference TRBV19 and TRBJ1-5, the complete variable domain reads DGGITQSPKYLFRKEGQNVTLSCEQNLNHDAMYWYRQDPGQGLRLIYYSQIVNDFQKGDIAEGYSVSREKKESFPLTVTSAQKNPTAFYLCASKHAGGESNQPQHFGDGTRLSIL.

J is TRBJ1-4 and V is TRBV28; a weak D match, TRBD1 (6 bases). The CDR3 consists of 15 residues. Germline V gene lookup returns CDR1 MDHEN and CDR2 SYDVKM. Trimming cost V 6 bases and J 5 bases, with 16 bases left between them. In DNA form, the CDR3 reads TGTGCCAGCAGCCTGTTGTACAGGGAGAATGAAAAACTGTTTTTT. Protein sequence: CASSLLYRENEKLFF. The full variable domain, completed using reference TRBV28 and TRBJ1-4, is DVKVTQSSRYLVKRTGEKVFLECVQDMDHENMFWYRQDPGLGLRLIYFSYDVKMKEKGDIPEGYSVSREKKERFSLILESASTNQTSMYLCASSLLYRENEKLFFGSGTQLSVL.

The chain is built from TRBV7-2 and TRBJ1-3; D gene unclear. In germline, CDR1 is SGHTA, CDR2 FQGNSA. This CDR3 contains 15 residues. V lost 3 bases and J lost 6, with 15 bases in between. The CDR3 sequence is CASSFPAGRANTIYF. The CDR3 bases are TGTGCCAGCAGCTTCCCGGCGGGTAGAGCAAACACCATATATTTT.

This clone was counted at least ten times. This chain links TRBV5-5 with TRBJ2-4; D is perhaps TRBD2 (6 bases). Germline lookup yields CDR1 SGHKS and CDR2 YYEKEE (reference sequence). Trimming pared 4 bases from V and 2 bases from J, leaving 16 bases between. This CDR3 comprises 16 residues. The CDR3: CASSLPGLESKNIQYF. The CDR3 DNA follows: TGTGCCAGCAGCCTTCCGGGACTGGAATCCAAAAACATTCAGTACTTC.

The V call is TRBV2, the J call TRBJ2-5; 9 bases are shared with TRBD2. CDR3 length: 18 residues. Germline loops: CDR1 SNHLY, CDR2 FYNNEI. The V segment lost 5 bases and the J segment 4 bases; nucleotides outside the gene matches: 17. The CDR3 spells CASSTIGGAGGPVETQYF. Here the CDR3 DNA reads TGTGCCAGCAGTACTATAGGGGGCGCGGGAGGGCCGGTAGAGACCCAGTACTTC. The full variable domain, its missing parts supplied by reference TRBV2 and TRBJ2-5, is EPEVTQTPSHQVTQMGQEVILRCVPISNHLYFYWYRQILGQKVEFLVSFYNNEISEKSEIFDDQFSVERPDGSNFTLKIRSTKLEDSAMYFCASSTIGGAGGPVETQYFGPGTRLLVL.

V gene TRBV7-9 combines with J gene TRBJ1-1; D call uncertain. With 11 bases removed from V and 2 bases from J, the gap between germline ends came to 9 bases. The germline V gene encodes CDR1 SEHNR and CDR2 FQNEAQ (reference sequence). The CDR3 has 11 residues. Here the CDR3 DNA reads TGTGCCCCGGGAGGAAACACTGAAGCTTTCTTT. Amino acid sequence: CAPGGNTEAFF.

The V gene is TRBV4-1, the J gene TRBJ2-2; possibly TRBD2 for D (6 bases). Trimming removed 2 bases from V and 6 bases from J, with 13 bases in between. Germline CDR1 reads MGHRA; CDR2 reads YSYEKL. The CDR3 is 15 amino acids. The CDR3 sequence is CASSQPGSKAGELFF. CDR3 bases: TGCGCCAGCAGCCAACCCGGGAGCAAGGCCGGGGAGCTGTTTTTT.

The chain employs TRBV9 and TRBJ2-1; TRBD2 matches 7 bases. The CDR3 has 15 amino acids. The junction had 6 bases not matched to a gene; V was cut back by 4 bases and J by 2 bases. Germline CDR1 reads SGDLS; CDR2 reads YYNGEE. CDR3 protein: CASSSTTSAYNEQFF. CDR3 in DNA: TGTGCCAGCAGCTCCACAACTAGCGCCTACAATGAGCAGTTCTTC.

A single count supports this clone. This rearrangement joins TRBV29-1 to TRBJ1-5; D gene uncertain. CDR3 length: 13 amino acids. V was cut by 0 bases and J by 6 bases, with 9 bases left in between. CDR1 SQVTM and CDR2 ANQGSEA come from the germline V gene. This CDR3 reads CSVEEGYGQPQHF. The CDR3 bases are TGCAGCGTTGAAGAAGGGTATGGTCAGCCCCAGCATTTT.

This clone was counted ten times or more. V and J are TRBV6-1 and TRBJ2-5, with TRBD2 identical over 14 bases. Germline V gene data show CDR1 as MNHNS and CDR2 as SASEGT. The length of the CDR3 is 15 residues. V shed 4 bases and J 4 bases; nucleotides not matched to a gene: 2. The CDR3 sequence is CASSGLAGGPETQYF. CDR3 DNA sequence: TGTGCCAGCAGTGGACTAGCGGGAGGGCCAGAGACCCAGTACTTC.

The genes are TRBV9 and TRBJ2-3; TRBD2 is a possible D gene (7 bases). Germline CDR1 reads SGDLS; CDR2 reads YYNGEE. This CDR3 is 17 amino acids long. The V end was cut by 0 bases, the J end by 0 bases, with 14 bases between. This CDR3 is CASSVEGEGISTDTQYF. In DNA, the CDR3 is TGTGCCAGCAGCGTAGAGGGGGAGGGGATTAGCACAGATACGCAGTATTTT.

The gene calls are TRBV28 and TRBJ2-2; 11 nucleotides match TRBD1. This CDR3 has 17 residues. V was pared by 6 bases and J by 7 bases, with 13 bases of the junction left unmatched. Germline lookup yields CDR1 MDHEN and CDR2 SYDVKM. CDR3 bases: TGTGCCAGCAGCTATTTGGACAGGGGGCGCTTCATCGGGGAGCTGTTTTTT. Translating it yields CASSYLDRGRFIGELFF.

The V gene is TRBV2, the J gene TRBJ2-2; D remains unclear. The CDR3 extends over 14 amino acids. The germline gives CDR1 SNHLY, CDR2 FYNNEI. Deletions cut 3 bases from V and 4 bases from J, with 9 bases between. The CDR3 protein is CASSDPSSTGELFF. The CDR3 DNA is TGTGCCAGCAGTGATCCTTCTAGCACCGGGGAGCTGTTTTTT.

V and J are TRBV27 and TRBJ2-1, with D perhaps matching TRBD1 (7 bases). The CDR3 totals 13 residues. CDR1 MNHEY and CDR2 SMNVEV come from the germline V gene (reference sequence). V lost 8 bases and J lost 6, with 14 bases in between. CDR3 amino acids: CASAGGGFNEQFF. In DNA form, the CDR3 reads TGTGCCAGCGCCGGAGGGGGCTTCAATGAGCAGTTCTTC.

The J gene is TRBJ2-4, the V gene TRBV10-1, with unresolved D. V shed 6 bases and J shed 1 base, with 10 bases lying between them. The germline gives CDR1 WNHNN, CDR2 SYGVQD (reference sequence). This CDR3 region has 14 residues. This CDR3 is CASSDGSAKNIQYF. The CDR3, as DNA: TGCGCCAGCAGCGATGGTAGCGCCAAAAACATTCAGTACTTC.

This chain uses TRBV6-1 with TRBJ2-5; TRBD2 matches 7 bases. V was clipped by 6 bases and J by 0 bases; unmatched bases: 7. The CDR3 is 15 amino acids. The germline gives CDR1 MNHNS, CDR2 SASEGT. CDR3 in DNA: TGTGCCAGCAGGGAGCGGGAATACTACCAAGAGACCCAGTACTTC. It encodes CASREREYYQETQYF.

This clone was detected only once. The CDR3 DNA sequence: TGTGCCAGCAGCTCCATCGGACAGCAATACGAGCAGTACTTC. It encodes CASSSIGQQYEQYF. The chain has TRBV7-9 and TRBJ2-7, with D tentatively TRBD1 (6 bases). CDR3 length equals 14 residues. V lost 4 bases and J lost 4, with 14 bases in between. CDR1 is SEHNR, CDR2 FQNEAQ, per germline (reference sequence).

The chain's CDR3 is CASSQDRGSEAFF. The CDR3 coding sequence is TGCGCCAGCAGCCAAGATCGCGGGTCTGAAGCTTTCTTT. The rearrangement uses TRBV4-3 and TRBJ1-1; D ambiguous. Trimming took 0 bases from V and 6 from J, leaving 8 bases between them. There are 13 residues in the CDR3. Germline CDR1 is LGHNA and CDR2 is YSLEER.